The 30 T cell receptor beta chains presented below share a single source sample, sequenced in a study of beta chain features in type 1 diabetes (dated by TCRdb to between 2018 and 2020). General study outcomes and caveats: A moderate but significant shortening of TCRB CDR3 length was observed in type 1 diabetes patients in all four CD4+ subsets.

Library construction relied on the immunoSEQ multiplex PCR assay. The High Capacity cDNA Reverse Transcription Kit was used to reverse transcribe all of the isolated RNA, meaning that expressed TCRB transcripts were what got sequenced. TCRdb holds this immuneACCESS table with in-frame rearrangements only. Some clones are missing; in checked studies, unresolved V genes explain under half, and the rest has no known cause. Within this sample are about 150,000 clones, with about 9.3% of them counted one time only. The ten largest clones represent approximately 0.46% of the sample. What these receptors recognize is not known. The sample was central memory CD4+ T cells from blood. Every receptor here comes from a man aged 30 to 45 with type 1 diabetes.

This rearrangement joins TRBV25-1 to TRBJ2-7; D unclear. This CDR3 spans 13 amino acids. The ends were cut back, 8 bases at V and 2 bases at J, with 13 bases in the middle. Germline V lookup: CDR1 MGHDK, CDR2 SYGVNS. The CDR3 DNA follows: TGTGCCAGCCCCCACCCCAGGCCCTACGAGCAGTACTTC. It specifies CASPHPRPYEQYF.

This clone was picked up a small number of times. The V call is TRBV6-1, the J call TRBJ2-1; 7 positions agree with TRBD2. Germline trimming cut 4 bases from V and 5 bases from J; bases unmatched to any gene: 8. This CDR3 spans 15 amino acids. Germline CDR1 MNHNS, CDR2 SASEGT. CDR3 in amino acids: CASSASAGTHNEQFF. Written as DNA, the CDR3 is TGTGCCAGCAGTGCGTCAGCGGGAACGCACAATGAGCAGTTCTTC.

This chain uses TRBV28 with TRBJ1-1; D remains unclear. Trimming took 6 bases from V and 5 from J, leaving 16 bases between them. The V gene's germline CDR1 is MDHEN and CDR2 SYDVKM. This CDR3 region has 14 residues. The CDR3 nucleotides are TGTGCCAGCAGACGCCAACCGACTGGAACTGAAGCTTTCTTT. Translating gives CASRRQPTGTEAFF.

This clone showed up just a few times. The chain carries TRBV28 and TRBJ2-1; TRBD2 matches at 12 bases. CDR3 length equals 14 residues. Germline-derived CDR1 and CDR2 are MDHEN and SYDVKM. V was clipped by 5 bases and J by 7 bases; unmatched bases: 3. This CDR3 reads CASSPLAGGNEQFF. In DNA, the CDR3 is TGTGCCAGCAGTCCACTAGCGGGAGGTAATGAGCAGTTCTTC.

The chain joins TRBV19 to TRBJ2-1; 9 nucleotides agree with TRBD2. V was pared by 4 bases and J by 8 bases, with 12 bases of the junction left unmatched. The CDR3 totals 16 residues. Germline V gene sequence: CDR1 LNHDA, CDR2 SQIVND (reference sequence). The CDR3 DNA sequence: TGTGCCAGTAGTAAGCTGTTAGGGACTAGCCCCGATGAGCAGTTCTTC. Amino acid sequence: CASSKLLGTSPDEQFF.

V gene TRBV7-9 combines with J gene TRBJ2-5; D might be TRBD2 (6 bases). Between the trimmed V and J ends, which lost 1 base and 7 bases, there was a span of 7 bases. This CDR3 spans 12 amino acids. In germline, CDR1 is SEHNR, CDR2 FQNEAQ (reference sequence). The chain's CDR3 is CASSLEGGTQYF. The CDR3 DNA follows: TGTGCCAGCAGCTTAGAGGGAGGGACCCAGTACTTC. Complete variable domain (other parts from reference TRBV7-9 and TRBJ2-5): DTGVSQNPRHKITKRGQNVTFRCDPISEHNRLYWYRQTLGQGPEFLTYFQNEAQLEKSRLLSDRFSAERPKGSFSTLEIQRTEQGDSAMYLCASSLEGGTQYFGPGTRLLVL.

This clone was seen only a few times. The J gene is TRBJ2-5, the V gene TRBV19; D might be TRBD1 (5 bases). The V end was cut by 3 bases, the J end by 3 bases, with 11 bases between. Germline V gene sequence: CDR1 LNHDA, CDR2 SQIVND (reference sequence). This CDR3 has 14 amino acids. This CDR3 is CASSMQQVKETQYF. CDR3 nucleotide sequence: TGTGCCAGTAGTATGCAACAGGTCAAAGAGACCCAGTACTTC.

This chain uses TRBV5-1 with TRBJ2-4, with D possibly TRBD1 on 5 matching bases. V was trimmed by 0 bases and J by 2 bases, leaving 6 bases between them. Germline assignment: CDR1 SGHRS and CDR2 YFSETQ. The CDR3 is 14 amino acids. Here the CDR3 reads CASSLGQPKNIQYF. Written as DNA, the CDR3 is TGCGCCAGCAGCTTGGGACAGCCCAAAAACATTCAGTACTTC.

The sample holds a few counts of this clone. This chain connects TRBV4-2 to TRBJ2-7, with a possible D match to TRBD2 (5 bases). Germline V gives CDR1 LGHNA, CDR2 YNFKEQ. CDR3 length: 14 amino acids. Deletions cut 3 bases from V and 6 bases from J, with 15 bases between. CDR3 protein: CASSQLGSMGEQYF. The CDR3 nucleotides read TGTGCCAGCAGCCAGCTAGGGAGTATGGGCGAGCAGTACTTC.

CDR3 residues: CASRLGGDETQYF. The CDR3 DNA is TGTGCCAGCAGACTAGGCGGGGACGAGACCCAGTACTTC. The chain links TRBV7-8 to TRBJ2-5, with a weak D call TRBD2 (6 bases). V was trimmed by 6 bases and J by 5 bases, leaving 13 bases between them. Germline V gene lookup returns CDR1 SGHVS and CDR2 FQNEAQ. The CDR3 covers 13 residues.

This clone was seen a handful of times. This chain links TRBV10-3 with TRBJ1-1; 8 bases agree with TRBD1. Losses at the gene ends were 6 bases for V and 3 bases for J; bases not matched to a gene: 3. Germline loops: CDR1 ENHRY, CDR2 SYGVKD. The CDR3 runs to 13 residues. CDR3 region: CAIRQGEDTEAFF. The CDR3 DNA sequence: TGTGCCATCAGACAGGGGGAAGACACTGAAGCTTTCTTT.

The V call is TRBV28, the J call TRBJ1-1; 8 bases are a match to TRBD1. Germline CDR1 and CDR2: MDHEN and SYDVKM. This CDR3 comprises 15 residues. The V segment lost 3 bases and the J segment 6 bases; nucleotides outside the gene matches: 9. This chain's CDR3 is CASSFSGQGAPEAFF. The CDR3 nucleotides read TGTGCCAGCAGTTTTTCCGGCCAGGGGGCCCCTGAAGCTTTCTTT. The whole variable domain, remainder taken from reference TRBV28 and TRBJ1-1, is DVKVTQSSRYLVKRTGEKVFLECVQDMDHENMFWYRQDPGLGLRLIYFSYDVKMKEKGDIPEGYSVSREKKERFSLILESASTNQTSMYLCASSFSGQGAPEAFFGQGTRLTVV.

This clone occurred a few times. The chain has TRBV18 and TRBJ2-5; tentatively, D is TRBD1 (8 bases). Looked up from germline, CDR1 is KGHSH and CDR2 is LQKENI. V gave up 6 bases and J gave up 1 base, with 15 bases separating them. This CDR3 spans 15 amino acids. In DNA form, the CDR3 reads TGTGCCAGCTCGAGACAGGGGAGGGGCCAAGAGACCCAGTACTTC. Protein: CASSRQGRGQETQYF.

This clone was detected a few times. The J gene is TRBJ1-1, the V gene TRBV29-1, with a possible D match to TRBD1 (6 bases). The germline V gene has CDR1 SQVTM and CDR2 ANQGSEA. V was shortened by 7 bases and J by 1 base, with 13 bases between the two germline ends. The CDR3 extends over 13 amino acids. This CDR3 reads CSGEQGTNTEAFF. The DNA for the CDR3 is TGCAGCGGAGAACAGGGAACGAACACTGAAGCTTTCTTT.

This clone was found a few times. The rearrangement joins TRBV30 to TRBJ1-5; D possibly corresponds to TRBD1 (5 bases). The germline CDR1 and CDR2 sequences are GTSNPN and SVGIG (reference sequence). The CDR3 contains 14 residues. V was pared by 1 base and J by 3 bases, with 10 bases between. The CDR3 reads CAWSGGSLNQPQHF. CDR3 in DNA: TGTGCCTGGAGTGGGGGCAGCCTCAATCAGCCCCAGCATTTT.

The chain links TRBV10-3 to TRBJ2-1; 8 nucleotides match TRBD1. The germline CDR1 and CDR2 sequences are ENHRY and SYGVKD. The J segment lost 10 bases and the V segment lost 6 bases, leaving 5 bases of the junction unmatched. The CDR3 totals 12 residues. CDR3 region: CAISGPGGEQFF. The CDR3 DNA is TGTGCCATCAGCGGACCAGGGGGCGAGCAGTTCTTC.

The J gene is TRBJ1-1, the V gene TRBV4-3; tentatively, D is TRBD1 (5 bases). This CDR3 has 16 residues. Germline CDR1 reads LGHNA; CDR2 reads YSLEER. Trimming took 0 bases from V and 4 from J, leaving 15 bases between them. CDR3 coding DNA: TGCGCCAGCAGCCAAGATGCAGGGTACGGGAGCACTGAAGCTTTCTTT. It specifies CASSQDAGYGSTEAFF.

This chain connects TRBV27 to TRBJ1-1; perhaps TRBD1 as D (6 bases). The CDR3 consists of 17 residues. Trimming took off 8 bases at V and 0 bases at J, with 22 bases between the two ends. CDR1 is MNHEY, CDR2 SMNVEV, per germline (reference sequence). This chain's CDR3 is CASLHSRGSFMNTEAFF. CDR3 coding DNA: TGTGCCAGCCTTCATTCCAGGGGAAGCTTCATGAACACTGAAGCTTTCTTT.

CDR3 sequence (DNA): TGTGCCTGGAGGAGGGCTGGAGAGCAGTTCTTC. Translating it yields CAWRRAGEQFF. The gene calls are TRBV30 and TRBJ2-1, with D perhaps matching TRBD2 (5 bases). V was pared by 3 bases and J by 10 bases, with 10 bases between. The CDR3 runs 11 residues. Germline V lookup: CDR1 GTSNPN, CDR2 SVGIG (reference sequence). The complete variable domain, with remaining parts taken from reference TRBV30 and TRBJ2-1, reads SQTIHQWPATLVQPVGSPLSLECTVEGTSNPNLYWYRQAAGRGLQLLFYSVGIGQISSEVPQNLSASRPQDRQFILSSKKLLLSDSGFYLCAWRRAGEQFFGPGTRLTVL.

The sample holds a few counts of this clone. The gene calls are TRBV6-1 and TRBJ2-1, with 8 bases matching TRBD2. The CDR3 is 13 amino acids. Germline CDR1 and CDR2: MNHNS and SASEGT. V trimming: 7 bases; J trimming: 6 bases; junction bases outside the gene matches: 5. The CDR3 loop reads CASNPAGGNEQFF. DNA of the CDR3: TGTGCCAGCAATCCCGCGGGGGGCAATGAGCAGTTCTTC.

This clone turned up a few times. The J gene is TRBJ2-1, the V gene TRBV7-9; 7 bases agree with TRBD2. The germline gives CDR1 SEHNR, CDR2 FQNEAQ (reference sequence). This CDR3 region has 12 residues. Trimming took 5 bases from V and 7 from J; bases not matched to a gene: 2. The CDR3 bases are TGTGCCAGCAGCGGGGGGGGAAATGAGCAGTTCTTC. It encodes CASSGGGNEQFF.

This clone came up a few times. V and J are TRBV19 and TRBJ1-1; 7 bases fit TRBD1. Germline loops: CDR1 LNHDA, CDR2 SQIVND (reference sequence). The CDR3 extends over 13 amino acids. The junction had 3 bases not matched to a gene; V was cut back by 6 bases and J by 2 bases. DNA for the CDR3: TGTGCCAGTAGGCGACAGGGAAACACTGAAGCTTTCTTT. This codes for CASRRQGNTEAFF.

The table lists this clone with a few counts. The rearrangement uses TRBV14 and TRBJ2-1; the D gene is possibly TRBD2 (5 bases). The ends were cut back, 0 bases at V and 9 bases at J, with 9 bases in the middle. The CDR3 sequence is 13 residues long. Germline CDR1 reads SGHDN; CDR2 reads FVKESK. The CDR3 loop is CASSQDVAGEQFF. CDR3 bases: TGTGCCAGCAGCCAAGACGTGGCGGGTGAGCAGTTCTTC.

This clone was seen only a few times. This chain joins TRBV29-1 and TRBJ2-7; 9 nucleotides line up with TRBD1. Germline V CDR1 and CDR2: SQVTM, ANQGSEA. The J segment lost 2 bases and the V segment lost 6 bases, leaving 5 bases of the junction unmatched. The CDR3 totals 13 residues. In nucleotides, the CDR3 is TGCAGCGTACAACAGGGGGCGGCCTACGAGCAGTACTTC. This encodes CSVQQGAAYEQYF.

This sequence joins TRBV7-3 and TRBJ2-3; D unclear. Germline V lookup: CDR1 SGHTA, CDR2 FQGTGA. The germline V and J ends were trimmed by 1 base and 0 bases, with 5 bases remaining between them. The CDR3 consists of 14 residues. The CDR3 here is CASSLNPSTDTQYF. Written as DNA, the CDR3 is TGTGCCAGCAGCTTAAATCCTAGCACAGATACGCAGTATTTT.

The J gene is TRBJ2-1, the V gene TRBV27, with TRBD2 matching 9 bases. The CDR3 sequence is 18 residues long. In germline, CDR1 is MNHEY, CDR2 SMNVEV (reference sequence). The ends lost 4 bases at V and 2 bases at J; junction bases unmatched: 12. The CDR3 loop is CASSSTARGGRAYNEQFF. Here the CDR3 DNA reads TGTGCCAGCAGTTCCACAGCTCGTGGCGGGAGGGCCTACAATGAGCAGTTCTTC.

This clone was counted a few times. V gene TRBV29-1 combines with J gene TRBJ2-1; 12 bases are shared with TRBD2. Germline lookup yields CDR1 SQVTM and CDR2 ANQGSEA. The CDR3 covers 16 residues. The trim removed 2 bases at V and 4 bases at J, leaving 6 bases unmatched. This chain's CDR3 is CSVERLAGVRYNEQFF. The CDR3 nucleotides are TGCAGCGTTGAACGACTAGCGGGAGTTCGGTACAATGAGCAGTTCTTC.

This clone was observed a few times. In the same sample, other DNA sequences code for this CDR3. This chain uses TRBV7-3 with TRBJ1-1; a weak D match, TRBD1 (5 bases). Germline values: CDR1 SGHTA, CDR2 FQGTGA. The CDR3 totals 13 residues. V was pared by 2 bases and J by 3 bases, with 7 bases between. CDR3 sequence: CASSLLTDTEAFF. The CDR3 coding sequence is TGTGCCAGCAGCTTACTGACAGACACTGAAGCTTTCTTT.

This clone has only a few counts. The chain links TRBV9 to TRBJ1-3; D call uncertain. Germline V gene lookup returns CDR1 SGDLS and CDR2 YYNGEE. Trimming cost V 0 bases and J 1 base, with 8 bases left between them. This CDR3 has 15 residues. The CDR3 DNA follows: TGTGCCAGCAGCGTAGCGATCGGTTCTGGAAACACCATATATTTT. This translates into CASSVAIGSGNTIYF.

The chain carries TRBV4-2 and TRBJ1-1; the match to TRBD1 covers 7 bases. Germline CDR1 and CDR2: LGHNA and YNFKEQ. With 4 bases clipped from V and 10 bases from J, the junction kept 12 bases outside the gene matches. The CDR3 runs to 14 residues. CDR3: CASSPTTGPRGAFF. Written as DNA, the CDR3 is TGTGCCAGCAGCCCTACGACAGGGCCGAGGGGAGCTTTCTTT.